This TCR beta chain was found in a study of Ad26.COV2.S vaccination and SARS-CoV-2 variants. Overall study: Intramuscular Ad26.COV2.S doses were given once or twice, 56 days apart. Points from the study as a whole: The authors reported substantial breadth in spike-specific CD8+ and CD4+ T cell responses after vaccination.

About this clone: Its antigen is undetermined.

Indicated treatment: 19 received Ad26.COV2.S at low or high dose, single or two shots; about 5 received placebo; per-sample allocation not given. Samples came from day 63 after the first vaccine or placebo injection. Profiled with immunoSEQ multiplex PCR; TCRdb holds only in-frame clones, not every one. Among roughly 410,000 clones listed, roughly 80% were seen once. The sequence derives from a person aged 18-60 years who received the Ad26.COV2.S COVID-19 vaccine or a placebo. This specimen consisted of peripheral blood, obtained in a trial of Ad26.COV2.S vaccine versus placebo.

CDR3 coding DNA: TGTGCCAGCAGCTTGACAGGGGTGGATCAAGAGACCCAGTACTTC. Translating it yields CASSLTGVDQETQYF. The chain links TRBV11-2 to TRBJ2-5, with 8 bases identical to TRBD1. The CDR3 is made up of 15 amino acids. Germline V CDR1 and CDR2: SGHAT, FQNNGV. J gave up 2 bases and V 3 bases, and 5 bases lay outside the gene matches.